The T cell receptor (beta chain) described here comes from a study of beta chain features in type 1 diabetes. Per germline, CDR1 SGDLS and CDR2 YYNGEE. V dropped 2 bases and J dropped 4 bases, with 13 bases sitting between them. The CDR3 totals 15 residues. Expressed TCRB transcripts were sequenced because the isolated RNA had all been reverse transcribed beforehand. Clones were read by immunoSEQ multiplex PCR, and TCRdb kept only the in-frame ones, dropping some. The sample lists approximately 170,000 clones; 63% were seen once. Study outcomes and limitations: Type 1 diabetes patients had fewer VDJ junction insertions and more deletions. The study left unresolved whether HLA type influences TCRB rearrangement. A moderate, significant TCRB CDR3 shortening appeared in type 1 diabetes across four CD4+ subsets.

Concerning this clone: Its antigen remains unidentified.

The authors sorted CD4+ naive, central memory, regulatory and stem cell-like memory cells via CD45RO/CCR7/CD25/CD127/CD95/CD27. Sequenced input: naive CD4+ T cells from blood. This chain uses TRBV9 with TRBJ2-1, with a tentative D call TRBD2 (5 bases). The clonotype comes from a man aged 30-40 years with type 1 diabetes. The CDR3 DNA is TGTGCCAGCAGCGTTAGTGTCCGGGATTACAATGAGCAGTTCTTC. Protein: CASSVSVRDYNEQFF.